This entry is about one T cell receptor (beta chain). The sample originates from a study of T cell responses to AZD1222 COVID-19 vaccine. V was cut by 1 base and J by 6 bases, with 14 bases left in between. CDR1 and CDR2 (germline): SGHNT, YYREEE (reference sequence). CDR3 length: 14 amino acids. Assay used: immunoSEQ multiplex PCR; TCRdb lists only in-frame clones, some missing. The sample gives 140,000 to 150,000 clones, roughly 91% of which show up once; 1.5% to 2% is in the top ten. Sequenced here: peripheral blood, sampled on day 0 of AZD1222 vaccination. The sequence was collected from an adult in good health. The V and J genes are TRBV5-4 and TRBJ2-7; tentative D call: TRBD1 (5 bases). The CDR3 loop is CASSLRWGSVEQYF. In DNA, the CDR3 is TGTGCCAGCAGCTTGAGGTGGGGCTCGGTCGAGCAGTACTTC. The whole variable domain, filled in from reference TRBV5-4 and TRBJ2-7, reads ETGVTQSPTHLIKTRGQQVTLRCSSQSGHNTVSWYQQALGQGPQFIFQYYREEENGRGNFPPRFSGLQFPNYSSELNVNALELDDSALYLCASSLRWGSVEQYFGPGTRLTVT.